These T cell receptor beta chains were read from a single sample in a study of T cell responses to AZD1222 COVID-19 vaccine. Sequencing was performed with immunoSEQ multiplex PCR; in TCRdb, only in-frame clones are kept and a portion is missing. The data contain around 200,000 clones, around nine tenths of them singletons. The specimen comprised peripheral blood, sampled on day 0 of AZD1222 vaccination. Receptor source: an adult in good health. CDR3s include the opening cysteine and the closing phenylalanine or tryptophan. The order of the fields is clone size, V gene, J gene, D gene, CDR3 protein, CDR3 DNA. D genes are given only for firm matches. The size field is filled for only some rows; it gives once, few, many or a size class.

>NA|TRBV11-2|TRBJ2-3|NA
CASSLDDSTDTQYF
TGTGCCAGCAGCTTAGATGATAGCACAGATACGCAGTATTTT
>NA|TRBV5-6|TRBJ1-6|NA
CASSAGRSPLHF
TGTGCCAGCAGCGCCGGACGGTCACCCCTCCACTTT
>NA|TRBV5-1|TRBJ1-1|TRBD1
CASSLQPLPGQGGGGTEAFF
TGCGCCAGCAGCTTGCAGCCACTACCTGGACAGGGGGGGGGTGGCACTGAAGCTTTCTTT
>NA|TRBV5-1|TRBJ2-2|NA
CASSLGGAGELFF
TGCGCCAGCAGCTTGGGGGGCGCCGGGGAGCTGTTTTTT
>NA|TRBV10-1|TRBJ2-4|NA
CAFVESEQGLAKNIQYF
TGCGCCTTCGTCGAGTCGGAGCAGGGCCTAGCCAAAAACATTCAGTACTTC
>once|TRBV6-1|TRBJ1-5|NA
CASSEEWGAGQPQHF
TGTGCCAGCAGTGAAGAGTGGGGGGCAGGACAGCCCCAGCATTTT
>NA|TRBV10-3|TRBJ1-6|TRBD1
CAISEGGDSSYNSPLHF
TGTGCCATCAGTGAGGGGGGGGACAGCTCCTATAATTCACCCCTCCACTTT
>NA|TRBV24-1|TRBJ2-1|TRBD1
CATSDSGTGYSQFF
TGTGCCACCAGTGACTCCGGGACAGGGTACTCACAGTTCTTC
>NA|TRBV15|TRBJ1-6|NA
CATSSLRDTRFGLHF
TGTGCCACCAGCAGTCTCCGGGACACCCGATTCGGACTCCACTTT
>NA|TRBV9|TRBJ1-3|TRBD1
CASSPGGRSSGNTIYF
TGTGCCAGCAGCCCAGGGGGAAGGAGCTCTGGAAACACCATATATTTT
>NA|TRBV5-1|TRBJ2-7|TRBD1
CASSGAGTGSYEQYF
TGCGCCAGCAGCGGGGCGGGGACAGGGAGCTACGAGCAGTACTTC
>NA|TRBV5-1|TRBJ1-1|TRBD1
CASSLGDRGTEAFF
TGCGCCAGCAGCTTGGGGGACAGGGGAACTGAAGCTTTCTTT
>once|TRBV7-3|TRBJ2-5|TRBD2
CASSPRGDPQETQYF
TGTGCCAGCAGCCCGCGGGGGGACCCCCAGGAGACCCAGTACTTC
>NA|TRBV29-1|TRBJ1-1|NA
CSVVDELLWGNTEAFF
TGCAGCGTTGTAGATGAGCTACTTTGGGGGAACACTGAAGCTTTCTTT
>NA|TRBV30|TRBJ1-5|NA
CAWSAGAGEQPQHF
TGTGCCTGGAGCGCCGGGGCAGGAGAACAGCCCCAGCATTTT
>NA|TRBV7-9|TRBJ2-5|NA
CASSQTPLGQETQYF
TGTGCCAGCAGCCAAACCCCACTGGGGCAAGAGACCCAGTACTTC
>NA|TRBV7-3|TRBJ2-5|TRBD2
CASSPRGSGGPQETQYF
TGTGCCAGCAGCCCTCGGGGTAGCGGGGGGCCTCAAGAGACCCAGTACTTC
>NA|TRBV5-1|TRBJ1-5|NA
CASSLEGFQPQHF
TGCGCCAGCAGCCTAGAAGGGTTTCAGCCCCAGCATTTT
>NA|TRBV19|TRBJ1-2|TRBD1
CASSTRTGDYGYTF
TGTGCCAGTAGTACTCGGACAGGGGACTATGGCTACACCTTC
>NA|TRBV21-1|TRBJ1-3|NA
CASSKQQGPCSGNTIYF
TGTGCCAGCAGCAAACAACAGGGGCCCTGCTCTGGAAACACCATATATTTT
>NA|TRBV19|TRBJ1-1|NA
CARLSGVAFF
TGTGCCAGACTATCAGGGGTGGCTTTCTTT
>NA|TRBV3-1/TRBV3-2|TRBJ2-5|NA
CASSPPPGETQYF
TGTGCCAGCAGCCCGCCCCCCGGGGAGACCCAGTACTTC
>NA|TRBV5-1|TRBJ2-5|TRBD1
CASSTTGTGPGETQYF
TGCGCCAGCAGCACCACCGGGACAGGGCCGGGGGAGACCCAGTACTTC
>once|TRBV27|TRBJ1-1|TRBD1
CASSLSFRRDRSEAFF
TGTGCCAGCAGTTTATCCTTTCGGCGGGACAGGAGTGAAGCTTTCTTT
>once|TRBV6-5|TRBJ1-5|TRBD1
CASMRTGPNQPQHF
TGTGCCAGCATGCGGACAGGGCCCAATCAGCCCCAGCATTTT
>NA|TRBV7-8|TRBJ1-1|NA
CASRLQPNTEAFF
TGTGCCAGCAGGTTACAGCCGAACACTGAAGCTTTCTTT
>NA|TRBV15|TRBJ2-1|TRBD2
CATSRDWGGDNEQFF
TGTGCCACCAGCAGAGATTGGGGAGGGGACAATGAGCAGTTCTTC
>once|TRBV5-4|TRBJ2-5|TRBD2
CASSPGTSGGAGETQYF
TGTGCCAGCAGCCCCGGGACTAGCGGGGGGGCGGGGGAGACCCAGTACTTC